The clone carrying this T cell receptor beta chain came up many times. Its antigen is unknown. The source of the sample is a study of regulatory T cells in long-lasting Graves disease. The CDR3 runs to 14 residues. Trimming took off 5 bases at V and 4 bases at J, with 11 bases between the two ends. Germline CDR1 and CDR2: WSHSY and SAAADI. As for time point: newly diagnosed GD, antithyroid drugs for less than 3 months. RNA from PBMCs was the source of the TCR library. The source of the patients was an endocrinology department in Xi'an, China. Study conclusions and caveats: Persistent disease exhibited a predilection for TRBV28, TRBJ1-2 and TRBJ2-5.

The authors built TCR beta libraries using iRepertoire HTBI primers and Arm-PCR of CDR3 regions. From the multiplex PCR reads, TCRdb called clonotypes with MiXCR, one entry per CDR3 protein. The data show about 220,000 distinct CDR3 sequences, with roughly 19% seen just once and 12% held by the top ten. The data were also submitted as part of a second study, on T cells in Graves' hyperthyroidism and ophthalmopathy. That paper notes: First-round RT-PCR with HTBI primers amplified the TCR CDR3 region. Most thyroid clonotypes expanded above 0.001 appeared in blood too.

The material was peripheral blood mononuclear cells (PBMCs), obtained at new diagnosis, from a patient treated with antithyroid drugs. This clonotype was sampled from a woman in her twenties or thirties with Graves disease. The chain links TRBV10-2 to TRBJ1-4; unclear D gene. The CDR3 protein is CASSISGNNEKLFF. The DNA for the CDR3 is TGCGCCAGCAGTATCTCGGGAAATAATGAAAAACTGTTTTTT.